Listed below are T cell receptor beta chains from one sample, sequenced in a study of T cells in Graves' hyperthyroidism and ophthalmopathy. TCRdb ran MiXCR on the multiplex PCR reads and lists one entry per CDR3 protein. The sample lists roughly 700,000 distinct CDR3 sequences; 30% to 40% were seen once. Input material: blood. The origin of the receptors is a woman aged 40 to 50 with Graves' hyperthyroidism. Both conserved end residues are part of each CDR3. D genes are given only for firm matches. Some rows have no size entry. The others give once, few or many, or a class for an expanded clone.

clone size	V gene	D gene	J gene	CDR3 DNA	CDR3 protein
few	TRBV4-1	NA	TRBJ2-2	TGCGCCAGCAGCCTTCTCCGGGACTACACCGGGGAGCTGTTTTTT	CASSLLRDYTGELFF
few	TRBV12-3/TRBV12-4	NA	TRBJ1-4	TGTGCCAGCAGTGCGTTCTGGGCTAATGAAAAACTGTTTTTT	CASSAFWANEKLFF
few	TRBV7-2	TRBD1	TRBJ2-7	TGTGCCAGCAGCTCTCAAACAGGGGGCCTCTCCTACGAGCAGTACTTC	CASSSQTGGLSYEQYF
NA	TRBV9	NA	TRBJ1-2	TGTGCCAGCAGCTTTGGACAGAGGTTTTTCGGCTACACCTTC	CASSFGQRFFGYTF
NA	TRBV29-1	NA	TRBJ1-2	TGCAGCACCTTAGGTCATGGCTACACCTTC	CSTLGHGYTF
NA	TRBV19	NA	TRBJ2-3	TGTGCCACCCGTCTAGCGACTAGCACAGATACGCAGTATTTT	CATRLATSTDTQYF
many	TRBV7-2	NA	TRBJ1-1	TGTGCCAGCAGCGAGGGGTTCATGAACACTGAAGCTTTCTTT	CASSEGFMNTEAFF
few	TRBV14	NA	TRBJ1-1	TGTGCCAGCAGCCTTTGGGGTGGGGGGGCGGCTCTCATTAGGACTGAAGCTTTCTTT	CASSLWGGGAALIRTEAFF
many	TRBV20-1	TRBD1	TRBJ2-7	TGCAGTGCTAGGGGACAGACCCTCTACGAGCAGTACTTC	CSARGQTLYEQYF
once	TRBV11-2	TRBD1	TRBJ1-1	TGTGCCAGCAGCTTAGGCGGACAGGGGCGGGCTGAAGCTTTCTTT	CASSLGGQGRAEAFF
NA	TRBV10-3	NA	TRBJ1-2	TGTGCCATCAGTGACTCATCGACAGTGAACTATGGCTACACCTTC	CAISDSSTVNYGYTF
many	TRBV2	NA	TRBJ1-4	TGTGCCAGCAGTGAAAGCGGCGGGGGAAAACTGTTTTTT	CASSESGGGKLFF
NA	TRBV9	NA	TRBJ1-2	TGTGCCAGCAGCGTCGAAGGGATTAACTATGGCTACACCTTC	CASSVEGINYGYTF
many	TRBV11-2	TRBD1	TRBJ1-2	TGTGCCAGCAGCTTAGCTGACAGGGGTGGCTACACCTTC	CASSLADRGGYTF
NA	TRBV2	TRBD2	TRBJ2-5	TGTGCCGGCAGTGGACGCCCCGGGGGGGCAACCCAAGAGACCCAGTACTTC	CAGSGRPGGATQETQYF
NA	TRBV6-1	TRBD1	TRBJ1-5	TGTGCCAGCAGTGGACCAGGGGGCCTCTCTCAGCCCCAGCATTTT	CASSGPGGLSQPQHF
NA	TRBV7-9	TRBD1	TRBJ1-6	TGTGCCAGCAGCTTGGGGGGACAGGCGCATTCACCCCTCCACTTT	CASSLGGQAHSPLHF
many	TRBV4-3	NA	TRBJ1-1	TGTGCCAGTAGTCAGGATTTGAACACTGAAGCTTTCTTT	CASSQDLNTEAFF
NA	TRBV19	NA	TRBJ1-3	TGTGCCAGTAGTTTAGAACCCGGGACAACCTCTGGAAACACCATATATTTT	CASSLEPGTTSGNTIYF
NA	TRBV12-3/TRBV12-4	NA	TRBJ1-1	TGTGCCAGCAGTCCCGGGACGGTTCCGAACACTGAAGCTTTCTTT	CASSPGTVPNTEAFF
once	TRBV9	TRBD1	TRBJ1-3	TGTGCCAGCAGCGAGATGGGACAGGGGAACTCTGGAAACACCATATATTTT	CASSEMGQGNSGNTIYF
many	TRBV7-9	TRBD1	TRBJ1-2	TGTGCCAGCAGCATAGGGACAGGGACGCATGGCTACACCTTC	CASSIGTGTHGYTF
NA	TRBV5-1	TRBD1	TRBJ1-2	TGTGCCAGCAGCGAGGGACAGGGCGGCCACACCTTC	CASSEGQGGHTF
NA	TRBV15	TRBD1	TRBJ2-7	TGTGCCACCAGCAGCTTGGCCGGGACAGGTTACGAGCAGTACTTC	CATSSLAGTGYEQYF
NA	TRBV10-3	NA	TRBJ1-2	TGTGCCGTCAGTGACACGAGGGCCTTAGCTAACTATGGCTACACTTTC	CAVSDTRALANYGYTF
many	TRBV2	NA	TRBJ1-1	TGTGCCAGCAGGTCTGGAAAAGTGGGCACTGAAGCTTTCTTT	CASRSGKVGTEAFF
NA	TRBV20-1	NA	TRBJ1-1	TGCAGTGCTAGTCCCCCAGACCGAGACACTGAAGCTTTCTTT	CSASPPDRDTEAFF
NA	TRBV27	NA	TRBJ2-2	TGTGCCAGCAGTTTATGGCTGCGCACCGGGGAGCTGTTTTTT	CASSLWLRTGELFF
few	TRBV18	NA	TRBJ1-1	TGTGCCAGCTCACTCTGGGCGGTGAACACTGAAGCTTTCTTT	CASSLWAVNTEAFF
many	TRBV15	TRBD1	TRBJ2-5	TGTGCCACCAGCAGAGTGCACGGACAGGGGGTCCAAGAGACCCAGTACTTC	CATSRVHGQGVQETQYF
NA	TRBV10-3	TRBD1	TRBJ2-3	TGTGCCATCACCCCGGGACAGGGGGCAGATACGCAGTATTTT	CAITPGQGADTQYF
NA	TRBV29-1	TRBD1	TRBJ2-7	TGCAGCGTCGTGCCACAGGGGGCAAACTACGAGCAGTGCTTC	CSVVPQGANYEQCF
few	TRBV20-1	NA	TRBJ1-2	TGCAGTGCTAGAGATCAGGGGAGGGTTACGTTTAGGGAGTATGGCTACACCTTC	CSARDQGRVTFREYGYTF
NA	TRBV10-3	TRBD1	TRBJ1-2	TGTGCCAGCAGAAACCCAGTCCAGACAGGGGGTGGCTACACCTTC	CASRNPVQTGGGYTF
NA	TRBV20-1	TRBD2	TRBJ2-5	TGCAGTGCTATGGGGCTAGCGGCAACGCAAGAGACCCAGTACTTC	CSAMGLAATQETQYF
many	TRBV20-1	TRBD1	TRBJ2-7	TGCAGTGCTAGAGATCAGACAGGGTTGTACGAGCAGTACTTC	CSARDQTGLYEQYF
many	TRBV2	TRBD1	TRBJ1-5	TGTGCCAGCAGAACGGGACAGAGCAATCAGCCCCAGCATTTT	CASRTGQSNQPQHF
many	TRBV7-9	NA	TRBJ1-2	TGTGCCAGCAGCTTAGGGGCAGGGAGTCCCACCGGCTACACCTTC	CASSLGAGSPTGYTF
NA	TRBV7-2	NA	TRBJ2-2	TGTGCCAGCAGCTTAAAGGGCTACATCCCCACCGGGGAGCTGTTATTT	CASSLKGYIPTGELLF
NA	TRBV25-1	NA	TRBJ2-3	TGTGCCAGCAGTGTAGGGGGCACAGATACGCAGTATTTT	CASSVGGTDTQYF